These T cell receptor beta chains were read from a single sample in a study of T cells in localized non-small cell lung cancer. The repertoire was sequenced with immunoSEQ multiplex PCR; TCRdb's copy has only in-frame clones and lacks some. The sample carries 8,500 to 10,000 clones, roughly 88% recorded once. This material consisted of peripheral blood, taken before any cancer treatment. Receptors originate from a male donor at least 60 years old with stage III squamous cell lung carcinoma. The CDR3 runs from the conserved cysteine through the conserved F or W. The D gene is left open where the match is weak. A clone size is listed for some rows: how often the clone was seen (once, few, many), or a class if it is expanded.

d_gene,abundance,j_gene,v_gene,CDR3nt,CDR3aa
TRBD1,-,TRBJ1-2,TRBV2,TGTGCCAGCAGTGAGGGACAGGGGACTCTGGATGGCTACACCTTC,CASSEGQGTLDGYTF
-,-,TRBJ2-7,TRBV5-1,TGCGCCAGCAGCTTCGGGCAGGGTCCCTACGAGCAGTACTTC,CASSFGQGPYEQYF
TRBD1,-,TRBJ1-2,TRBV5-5,TGTGCCAGCAGCGAGACGGGGACAGGGGACTATGGCTACACCTTC,CASSETGTGDYGYTF
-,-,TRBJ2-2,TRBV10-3,TGTGCCATCAGAGCTCCTTCGTCCGGGGAGCTGTTTTTT,CAIRAPSSGELFF
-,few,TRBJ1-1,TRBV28,TGTGCCAGCAACCGGCAGGGAGCGACTGAAGCTTTCTTT,CASNRQGATEAFF
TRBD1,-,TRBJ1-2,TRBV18,TGTGCCAGCTCACCACGACAGGGGGCGGATGGCTACACCTTC,CASSPRQGADGYTF
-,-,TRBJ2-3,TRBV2,TGTGCCAGCAGTGTGGTTTCAGGGACAGATACGCAGTATTTT,CASSVVSGTDTQYF
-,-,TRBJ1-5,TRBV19,TGTGCCAGTAGTCTGGCGGGGAGCAATCAGCCCCAGCATTTT,CASSLAGSNQPQHF
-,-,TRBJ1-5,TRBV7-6,TGTGCCAGCAGTGGGCCTAATCAGCCCCAGCATTTT,CASSGPNQPQHF
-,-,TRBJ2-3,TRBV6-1,TGTGCCAGCAGTAACAGGGTCCCCTCAATAGATACGCAGTATTTT,CASSNRVPSIDTQYF
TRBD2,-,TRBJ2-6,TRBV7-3,TGTGCCAGCAGCTTCCGTGGGACTAGCGGGGGGACCCTAGGCTCTGGGGCCAACGTCCTGACTTTC,CASSFRGTSGGTLGSGANVLTF
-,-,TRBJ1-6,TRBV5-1,TGCGCCAGCAGCTTGGTAGAGGGCACACCCCTCCACTTT,CASSLVEGTPLHF
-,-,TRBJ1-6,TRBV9,TGTGCCAGCAGCTCGCTAGCTACAGGGAATAGTGCCCTCCACTTT,CASSSLATGNSALHF
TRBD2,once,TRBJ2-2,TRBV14,TGTGCCACCCGGACTAGCGGCACCGGGGAGCTGTTTTTT,CATRTSGTGELFF
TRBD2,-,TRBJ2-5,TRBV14,TGTGCCAGCAGCCCAGGGTGGCTTGCGGGGGGTCGTCAAGAGACCCAGTACTTC,CASSPGWLAGGRQETQYF
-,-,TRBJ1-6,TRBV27,TGTGCCAGCAAAGGCGCGAATAATTCACCCCTCCACTTT,CASKGANNSPLHF
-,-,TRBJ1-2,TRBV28,TGTGCCAGCAGTTTGATGTTACAAACTAACTATGGCTACACCTTC,CASSLMLQTNYGYTF
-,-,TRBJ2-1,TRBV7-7,TGTGCTAGCAGCCCAAACAACAATGAGCAGTTCTTC,CASSPNNNEQFF
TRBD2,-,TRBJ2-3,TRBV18,TGTGCCAGCTCACCGTGGACTAGCGGGGGGGCCCCAGATACGCAGTATTTT,CASSPWTSGGAPDTQYF
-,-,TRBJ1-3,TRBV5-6,TGTGCCAGCAGCTTGGGGCGGCGTGGAAACACCATATATTTT,CASSLGRRGNTIYF
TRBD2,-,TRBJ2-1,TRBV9,TGTGCCAGCAGCGTAGGGTCTAGCGGGGGGGACAATGAGCAGTTCTTC,CASSVGSSGGDNEQFF
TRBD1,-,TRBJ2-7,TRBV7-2,TGTGCCAGCAGCTCAGACAGGGGGCCAACCTACGAGCAGTACTTC,CASSSDRGPTYEQYF
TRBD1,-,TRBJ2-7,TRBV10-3,TGTGCCATCAGTGACCCCCGGGACAGGGACTACGAGCAGTACTTC,CAISDPRDRDYEQYF
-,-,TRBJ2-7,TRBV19,TGTGCCAGTAGAACCGGACAGCTAGGGTACGAGCAGTACTTC,CASRTGQLGYEQYF
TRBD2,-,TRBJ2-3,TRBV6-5,TGTGCCAGCAGTTACACTAGCGGGGGGGCAGATACGCAGTATTTT,CASSYTSGGADTQYF
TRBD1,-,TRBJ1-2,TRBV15,TGTGCCACCAGCAGAGGGATGCCGGGACAGGTCCTTTATGGCTACACCTTC,CATSRGMPGQVLYGYTF
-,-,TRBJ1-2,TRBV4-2,TGTGCCAGCAGCCAAGAGTCCGGGAACGATGGCTACACCTTC,CASSQESGNDGYTF
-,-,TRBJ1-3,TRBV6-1,TGTGCCAGCAGTTTCTCTGGAAACACCATATATTTT,CASSFSGNTIYF
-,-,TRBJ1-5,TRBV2,TGTGCCAGCGGGAGGGATGCGGGAGGCAATCAGCCCCAGCATTTT,CASGRDAGGNQPQHF
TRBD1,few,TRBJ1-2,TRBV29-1,TGCAGCGTAGAACAGGGGGCTGGTGGCTACACCTTC,CSVEQGAGGYTF
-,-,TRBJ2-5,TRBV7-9,TGTGCCAGCAGCCCCCAGGGTCAAGAGACCCAGTACTTC,CASSPQGQETQYF
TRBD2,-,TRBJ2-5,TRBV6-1,TGTGCCAGCAGTGCCCTGGGAGGCGGCGGGGGGCTTCAAGAGACCCAGTACTTC,CASSALGGGGGLQETQYF
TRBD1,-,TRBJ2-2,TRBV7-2,TGTGCCAGCAGCCCATCTCTGGGACAGGTCATCGGGGAGCTGTTTTTT,CASSPSLGQVIGELFF
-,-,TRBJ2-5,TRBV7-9,TGTGCCAGCAGCCCCCAGCGTTACCAAGAGACCCAGTACTTC,CASSPQRYQETQYF
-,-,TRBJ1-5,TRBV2,TGTGCCAGCAGACTTACAGAGTATAGCAATCAGCCCCAGCATTTT,CASRLTEYSNQPQHF
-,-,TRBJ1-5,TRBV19,TGTGCCAGTAAAGGGGGACAATTAAGCAATCAGCCCCAGCATTTT,CASKGGQLSNQPQHF
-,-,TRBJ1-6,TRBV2,TGTGCCAGCAGCTACCCGGGGGTTGGAGATAATTCACCCCTCCACTTT,CASSYPGVGDNSPLHF
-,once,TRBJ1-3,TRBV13,TGTGCCAGCAGCTTAGGACCCACCTCTGGAAACACCATATATTTT,CASSLGPTSGNTIYF
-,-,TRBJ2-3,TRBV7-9,TGTGCCAGCAGCTTAACAGATACGCAGTATTTT,CASSLTDTQYF
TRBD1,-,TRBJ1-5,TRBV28,TGTGCCAGCATTTCCCCGGGACAGGGGGCTCTGGGGGATTTT,CASISPGQGALGDF
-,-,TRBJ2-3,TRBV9,TGTGCCAGCAGCAGTCAATCAACAGATACGCAGTATTTT,CASSSQSTDTQYF
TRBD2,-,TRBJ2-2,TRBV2,TGTGCCAGCAGTGAAGAGGTAGCGGGGCTCACCGGGGAGCTGTTTTTT,CASSEEVAGLTGELFF
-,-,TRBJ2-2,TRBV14,TGTGCCAGCAGCCAAGGGGGATCCGGGGAGCTGTTTTTT,CASSQGGSGELFF
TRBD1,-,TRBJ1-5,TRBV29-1,TGCAGCGTCGGACAGGGGAGGGGGTCGGGGCAGCCCCAGCATTTT,CSVGQGRGSGQPQHF
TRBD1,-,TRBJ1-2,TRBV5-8,TGTGCCAGCAGCTCGGGACAGAGCTATGGCTACACCTTC,CASSSGQSYGYTF
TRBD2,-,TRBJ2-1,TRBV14,TGTGCCAGCAGCCAAGATAGCGGGGGAGCCTACAATGAGCAGTTCTTC,CASSQDSGGAYNEQFF
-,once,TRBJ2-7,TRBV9,TGTGCCAGCAGCGGTGGGTCCGAGCAGTACTTC,CASSGGSEQYF
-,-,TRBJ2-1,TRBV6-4,TGTGCCAGCAGCCGGGGTGCGGAAAAGTTCTTC,CASSRGAEKFF
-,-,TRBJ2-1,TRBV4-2,TGTGCCAGCACCTATAGGGGGGACAGCTCCTACAATGAGCAGTTCTTC,CASTYRGDSSYNEQFF
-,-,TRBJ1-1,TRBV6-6,TGTGCCAGCAGTCCCGGCCCCCGTGAAGCTTTCTTT,CASSPGPREAFF
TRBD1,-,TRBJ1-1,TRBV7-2,TGTGCCAGCCGGAAGCAGGGGGTGAACACTGAAGCTTTCTTT,CASRKQGVNTEAFF
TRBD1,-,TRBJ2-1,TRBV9,TGTGCCAGCAGCGCCTCTCTACAGGGGGTATCTTCCTACAATGAGCAGTTCTTC,CASSASLQGVSSYNEQFF
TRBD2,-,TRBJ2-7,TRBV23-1,TGCGCCAGCAGTCCGACCCGGCTAGCGGGGGACAGCTCCTACGAGCAGTACTTC,CASSPTRLAGDSSYEQYF
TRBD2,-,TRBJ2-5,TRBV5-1,TGCGCCAGCAGCTTACGAGGGACTAGCGGGCGAAACCAAGAGACCCAGTACTTC,CASSLRGTSGRNQETQYF
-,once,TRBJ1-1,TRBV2,TGTGCCAGCAGACAGGGACGAGACAACACTGAAGCTTTCTTT,CASRQGRDNTEAFF